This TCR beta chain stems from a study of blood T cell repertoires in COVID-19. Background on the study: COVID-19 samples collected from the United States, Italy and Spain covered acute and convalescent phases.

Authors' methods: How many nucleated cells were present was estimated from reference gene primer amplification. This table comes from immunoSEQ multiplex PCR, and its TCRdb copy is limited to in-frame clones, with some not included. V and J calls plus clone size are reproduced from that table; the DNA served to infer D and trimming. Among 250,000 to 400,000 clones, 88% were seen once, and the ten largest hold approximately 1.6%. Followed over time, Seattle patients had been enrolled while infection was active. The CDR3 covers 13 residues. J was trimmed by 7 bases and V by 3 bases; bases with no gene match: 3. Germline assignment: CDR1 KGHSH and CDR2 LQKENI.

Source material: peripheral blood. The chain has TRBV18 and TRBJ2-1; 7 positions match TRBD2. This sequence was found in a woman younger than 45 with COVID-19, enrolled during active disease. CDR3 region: CASSPGTTNEQFF. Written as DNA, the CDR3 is TGTGCCAGCTCACCCGGGACTACTAATGAGCAGTTCTTC.